This is a list of T cell receptor beta chains from one sample in a study of blood T cells in healthy people across ages. TCRdb passed the 5' RACE reads through MiXCR, listing each CDR3 protein once. Of 750,000 to 950,000 distinct CDR3 sequences in the sample, 25% to 30% are singletons; the top ten hold 9.5% to 13%. The same data also went into a second study, on T cells of mothers and their children.

Source material: blood. These TCRs come from a woman aged 35 to 49 in good health. Both conserved end residues are part of each CDR3.

j_gene: TRBJ2-1
v_gene: TRBV27
CDR3aa: CASSLSEGAINNEQFF

j_gene: TRBJ2-7
v_gene: TRBV2
CDR3aa: CASSERAQGAYEQYF

j_gene: TRBJ2-3
v_gene: TRBV12-3/TRBV12-4
CDR3aa: CASSLARERGVTDTQYF

j_gene: TRBJ1-6
v_gene: TRBV5-1
CDR3aa: CASSPGTARSNSPLHF

j_gene: TRBJ2-6
v_gene: TRBV20-1
CDR3aa: CSAGRGGSSGANVLTF

j_gene: TRBJ1-1
v_gene: TRBV5-5
CDR3aa: CASSLYLSFQAFF

j_gene: TRBJ1-6
v_gene: TRBV28
CDR3aa: CASSLGQGNGSPLHF

j_gene: TRBJ1-3
v_gene: TRBV18
CDR3aa: CASSPTQGYGNTIYF

j_gene: TRBJ2-3
v_gene: TRBV20-1
CDR3aa: CSARIGLAQDTQYF

j_gene: TRBJ1-1
v_gene: TRBV20-1
CDR3aa: CSARDNQGPRAFF

j_gene: TRBJ2-1
v_gene: TRBV20-1
CDR3aa: CSARDFTGVPYNEQFF

j_gene: TRBJ2-4
v_gene: TRBV12-3/TRBV12-4
CDR3aa: CASSLPGTWDIQYF

j_gene: TRBJ2-3
v_gene: TRBV9
CDR3aa: CASSVYRDVGTDTQYF

j_gene: TRBJ1-4
v_gene: TRBV7-2
CDR3aa: CASSGYRGRTNEKLFF

j_gene: TRBJ1-4
v_gene: TRBV4-1
CDR3aa: CASSQYWTTNEKLFF

j_gene: TRBJ1-2
v_gene: TRBV6-6
CDR3aa: CASSLQINYGYTF

j_gene: TRBJ1-4
v_gene: TRBV20-1
CDR3aa: CSVGDRYLRSTNEKLFF

j_gene: TRBJ1-2
v_gene: TRBV20-1
CDR3aa: CSARGGIDRPALYGYTF

j_gene: TRBJ2-1
v_gene: TRBV4-1
CDR3aa: CASRRPSNDEQFF

j_gene: TRBJ2-2
v_gene: TRBV28
CDR3aa: CASTWTVSSTGELFF

j_gene: TRBJ2-7
v_gene: TRBV12-3/TRBV12-4
CDR3aa: CASSLAHFNDDYEQYF

j_gene: .
v_gene: TRBV5-1
CDR3aa: CASSLTGGFYNEQYF

j_gene: TRBJ2-7
v_gene: TRBV10-3
CDR3aa: CAISLQGYEQYF

j_gene: TRBJ2-7
v_gene: TRBV29-1
CDR3aa: CSVEVGSCEQYF

j_gene: TRBJ2-5
v_gene: TRBV5-1
CDR3aa: CASSSAGGPAIETQYF

j_gene: TRBJ2-1
v_gene: TRBV24-1
CDR3aa: CATSHSDEQFF

j_gene: TRBJ2-7
v_gene: TRBV7-7
CDR3aa: CASSALGTSGPNEQYF

j_gene: TRBJ2-4
v_gene: TRBV5-1
CDR3aa: CASSSGGAGNIQYF

j_gene: TRBJ1-1
v_gene: TRBV4-1
CDR3aa: CASSLDTVNTEAFF

j_gene: TRBJ2-7
v_gene: TRBV27
CDR3aa: CASSFGTSAGEQYF

j_gene: TRBJ2-2
v_gene: TRBV5-1
CDR3aa: CASSQGTEDGTGELFF

j_gene: TRBJ2-3
v_gene: TRBV4-3
CDR3aa: CASSQDRRGVSTDTQYF

j_gene: TRBJ1-1
v_gene: TRBV5-1
CDR3aa: CASSPRKQGANTEAFF

j_gene: TRBJ2-1
v_gene: TRBV4-3
CDR3aa: CASSQDIAGGMDEQFF

j_gene: TRBJ1-2
v_gene: TRBV19
CDR3aa: CASTRATPNYGYTF

j_gene: TRBJ1-2
v_gene: TRBV9
CDR3aa: CASSVAGELYSGYTF

j_gene: TRBJ2-1
v_gene: TRBV2
CDR3aa: CASRTTSGGPSYNEQFF